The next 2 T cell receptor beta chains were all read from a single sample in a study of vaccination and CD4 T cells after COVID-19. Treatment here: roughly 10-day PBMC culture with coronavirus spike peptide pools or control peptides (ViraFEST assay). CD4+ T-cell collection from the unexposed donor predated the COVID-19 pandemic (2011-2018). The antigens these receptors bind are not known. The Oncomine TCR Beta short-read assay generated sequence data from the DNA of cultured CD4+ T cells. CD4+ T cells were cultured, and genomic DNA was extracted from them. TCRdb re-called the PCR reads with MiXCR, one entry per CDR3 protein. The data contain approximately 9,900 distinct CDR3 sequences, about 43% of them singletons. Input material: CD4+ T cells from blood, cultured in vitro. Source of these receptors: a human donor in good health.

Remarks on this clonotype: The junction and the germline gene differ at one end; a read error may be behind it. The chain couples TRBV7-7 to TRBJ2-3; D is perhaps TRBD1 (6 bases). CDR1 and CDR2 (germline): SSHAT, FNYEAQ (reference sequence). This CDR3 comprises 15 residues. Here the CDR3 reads CASSLGQQPTDTQYF. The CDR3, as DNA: TGTGCTAGCAGCTTAGGACAGCAACCCACAGATACGCAGTATTTT.

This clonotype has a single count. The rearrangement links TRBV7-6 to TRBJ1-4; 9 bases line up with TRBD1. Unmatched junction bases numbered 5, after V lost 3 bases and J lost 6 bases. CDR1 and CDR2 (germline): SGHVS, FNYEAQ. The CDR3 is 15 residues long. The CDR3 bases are TGTGCCAGCAGCTTGACAGGGGGTTTGTATGAAAAACTGTTTTTT. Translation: CASSLTGGLYEKLFF.